This record covers a single TCR beta chain. The authors' processing: By means of reference gene primer amplification, nucleated cell counts were estimated. Only in-frame clones appear in the TCRdb table, and some are missing; sequencing was by immunoSEQ multiplex PCR. For V, J and clone size, that table is used; D and trimming come from the DNA. The sample carries 100,000 or so clones, about four fifths recorded once. This entry is derived from a study of blood T cell repertoires in COVID-19. Overall study context: Specimens from acute and convalescent COVID-19 originated in the United States, Italy and Spain. Sample material is recorded as cDNA or gDNA derived from T cells, B-cell-depleted T cells, or PBMCs.

This CDR3 comprises 14 residues. V lost 2 bases and J 5 bases, leaving 11 bases between the germline ends. CDR1 SGHTA and CDR2 FQGTGA come from the germline V gene. The sample consisted of peripheral blood. The chain joins TRBV7-3 to TRBJ2-3; D is possibly TRBD1 (5 bases). The TCR comes from a human donor in a cohort sampled during active COVID-19. CDR3 sequence (DNA): TGTGCCAGCAGCTTACAGGGTATCGGAGATACGCAGTATTTT. It translates to CASSLQGIGDTQYF.